The present T cell receptor beta chain was sequenced within a study of control samples from healthy donors and cancer patients. CDR1 and CDR2 (germline): DFQATT, SNEGSKA (reference sequence). The length of the CDR3 is 11 residues. Trimming left V 8 bases short and J 1 base short, with 8 bases between. Assay used: immunoSEQ multiplex PCR; TCRdb lists only in-frame clones, some missing. The sample gives about 130,000 clones, roughly nine tenths of which show up once; around 1.8% is in the top ten. In its sample, this clone was seen once. Material: blood. The origin of this receptor is a man aged 18 to 29 in good health. The chain is built from TRBV20-1 and TRBJ1-1; D remains unclear. This CDR3 reads CSSAPNTEAFF. In DNA, the CDR3 is TGCAGTTCCGCTCCGAACACTGAAGCTTTCTTT.